The 30 T cell receptor beta chains given below trace back to one sample, sequenced in a study of CD8 T cells in Susac syndrome. When the RNA was reverse transcribed, random hexamers were used with an input of roughly 0.5 to 1 ug. In TCRdb, the immunoSEQ multiplex PCR reads were re-called with MiXCR into one record per CDR3 protein. Altogether about 190,000 distinct CDR3 sequences are present, over 90% being singletons, with the ten largest covering about 0.15%. The sample consisted of CD8+ T cells from PBMCs. The receptors shown here come from a human donor with Susac syndrome.

V and J are TRBV12-3 or TRBV12-4 and TRBJ1-2, with TRBD1 matching over 8 bases. V was clipped by 3 bases and J by 8 bases; unmatched bases: 8. This CDR3 spans 14 amino acids. The DNA of the CDR3 is TGTGCCAGCAGTTTTCCCCAGGGGGCTCGGGGCTACACCTTC. Its protein product is CASSFPQGARGYTF.

This chain links TRBV3-1 with TRBJ2-1; 10 positions match TRBD2. The CDR3 length is 14 residues. V lost 8 bases and J lost 8; bases outside the gene matches: 9. Germline CDR1 is LGHDT and CDR2 is YNNKEL (reference sequence). CDR3 DNA: TGTGCCAGCTGGGATAGCGGGGGGTTCGATGAGCAGTTCTTC. Translated, it gives CASWDSGGFDEQFF.

V gene TRBV11-2 combines with J gene TRBJ1-6; D is undetermined. The CDR3 extends over 16 amino acids. The germline V and J ends were trimmed by 6 bases and 0 bases, with 12 bases remaining between them. The germline gives CDR1 SGHAT, CDR2 FQNNGV. In nucleotides, the CDR3 is TGTGCCAGCAGAGAATACGGGGACTCCTATAATTCACCCCTCCACTTT. Protein: CASREYGDSYNSPLHF.

This chain joins TRBV10-3 and TRBJ2-3, with D hard to call. Trimming stripped 4 bases from V and 2 bases from J, with 7 bases between. This CDR3 has 13 amino acids. The germline gives CDR1 ENHRY, CDR2 SYGVKD. In DNA form, the CDR3 reads TGTGCCATCAGTGGGGGAACCACAGATACGCAGTATTTT. Residues: CAISGGTTDTQYF.

The chain has TRBV27 and TRBJ2-5, with TRBD2 matching 7 bases. V trimming: 1 base; J trimming: 4 bases; junction bases outside the gene matches: 15. CDR3 length equals 18 residues. Germline-derived CDR1 and CDR2 are MNHEY and SMNVEV (reference sequence). CDR3 region: CASSLFGGLMAGRETQYF. The CDR3 DNA reads as TGTGCCAGCAGTTTATTCGGGGGGTTGATGGCAGGGAGAGAGACCCAGTACTTC.

This clonotype was recorded once. The gene calls are TRBV2 and TRBJ2-1, with D tentatively TRBD2 (6 bases). The V gene's germline CDR1 is SNHLY and CDR2 FYNNEI. Deletions cut 6 bases from V and 3 bases from J, with 6 bases between. This CDR3 region has 12 residues. CDR3 amino acids: CASREGYNEQFF. CDR3 sequence (DNA): TGTGCCAGCAGGGAGGGCTACAATGAGCAGTTCTTC.

The chain couples TRBV29-1 to TRBJ2-7; D may be TRBD1 (6 bases). Trimming stripped 5 bases from V and 4 bases from J, with 12 bases between. Germline V gene lookup returns CDR1 SQVTM and CDR2 ANQGSEA. This CDR3 spans 12 amino acids. The CDR3 sequence: CSVSGDTYEQYF. The CDR3 nucleotides are TGCAGCGTTTCAGGGGACACTTACGAGCAGTACTTC.

The chain couples TRBV6-5 to TRBJ1-1; TRBD1 matches 7 bases. After removal of 6 bases from V and 9 bases from J, the junction contained 4 bases not matched to a gene. The CDR3 loop spans 11 amino acids. Per the germline V gene, CDR1 is MNHEY and CDR2 is SVGAGI. The CDR3 region is CASRRQGKAFF. CDR3 nucleotides: TGTGCCAGCAGGCGACAGGGTAAAGCTTTCTTT.

The rearrangement uses TRBV25-1 and TRBJ1-1; D gene ambiguous. Germline values: CDR1 MGHDK, CDR2 SYGVNS. CDR3 length: 13 residues. Trimming removed 3 bases at V and 8 bases at J, with 13 bases between. The CDR3 sequence is CASSDMMLREAFF. The CDR3 coding sequence is TGTGCCAGCAGTGATATGATGTTGAGGGAAGCTTTCTTT.

This clonotype was observed a single time. CDR3 nucleotides: TGTGCCAGCAGCGTCGGCTCCCTCTCCTACAATGAGCAGTTCTTC. Protein: CASSVGSLSYNEQFF. V gene TRBV9 combines with J gene TRBJ2-1; no definite D call. Germline values: CDR1 SGDLS, CDR2 YYNGEE. V lost 2 bases and J lost 0, with 9 bases in between. This CDR3 contains 15 residues. Combining the CDR3 with reference TRBV9 and TRBJ2-1 gives the whole variable domain DSGVTQTPKHLITATGQRVTLRCSPRSGDLSVYWYQQSLDQGLQFLIQYYNGEERAKGNILERFSAQQFPDLHSELNLSSLELGDSALYFCASSVGSLSYNEQFFGPGTRLTVL.

The chain carries TRBV6-1 and TRBJ2-5, with D possibly TRBD1 on 5 matching bases. The CDR3 contains 13 residues. The germline CDR1 and CDR2 sequences are MNHNS and SASEGT. V lost 6 bases, J lost 3 bases, and 11 bases lay in between. The CDR3 nucleotides are TGTGCCAGCAGCACAACGACAGAAGAGACCCAGTACTTC. This sequence encodes CASSTTTEETQYF.

For the CDR3, the DNA is TGTGCCAGCAGCTTAGATCGGGTGGCCTCCCACTCTGGGGCCAACGTCCTGACTTTC. Its protein is CASSLDRVASHSGANVLTF. The V call is TRBV11-2, the J call TRBJ2-6; D call uncertain. Germline CDR1 SGHAT, CDR2 FQNNGV. Trimming cost V 0 bases and J 0 bases, with 15 bases left between them. The CDR3 runs to 19 residues.

The chain couples TRBV20-1 to TRBJ1-1; no clear D gene. Germline V CDR1 and CDR2: DFQATT, SNEGSKA (reference sequence). The V and J ends lost 0 bases and 2 bases respectively, with 1 base between them. CDR3 length equals 11 residues. The DNA for the CDR3 is TGCAGTGCTAGAGATAACACTGAAGCTTTCTTT. This gives the protein CSARDNTEAFF.

The V gene is TRBV5-1, the J gene TRBJ2-4; D may be TRBD1 (6 bases). Between the trimmed V and J ends, which lost 2 bases and 8 bases, there was a span of 14 bases. The CDR3 spans 14 residues. In germline, CDR1 is SGHRS, CDR2 YFSETQ. As DNA, the CDR3 is TGCGCCAGCAGCTTAGGGGGTTTGCAGGACATTCAGTACTTC. Translated: CASSLGGLQDIQYF.

The chain is built from TRBV20-1 and TRBJ2-1, with a weak D call TRBD1 (5 bases). Germline values: CDR1 DFQATT, CDR2 SNEGSKA (reference sequence). The length of the CDR3 is 11 residues. The V gene lost 1 base and the J gene lost 10 bases, with 8 bases spanning the gap. CDR3 nucleotide sequence: TGCAGTGCTAGAGTAGGGGCGGAGCAGTTCTTC. It yields the protein CSARVGAEQFF.

The chain combines TRBV24-1 with TRBJ2-1; D gene uncertain. CDR1 is KGHDR, CDR2 SFDVKD, per germline. This CDR3 is built from 13 residues. The V end lost 7 bases, the J end lost 5 bases, and 11 bases lay between the germline ends. The CDR3 nucleotides read TGTGCCACCAGAGCGAAGAACGACAATGAGCAGTTCTTC. This encodes CATRAKNDNEQFF.

CDR3 in amino acids: CASSVEERANTEAFF. The CDR3 DNA follows: TGTGCCAGCAGCGTAGAGGAACGGGCGAACACTGAAGCTTTCTTT. The chain links TRBV9 to TRBJ1-1, with D unresolved. Germline V lookup: CDR1 SGDLS, CDR2 YYNGEE. The CDR3 is 15 amino acids. Trimming shortened V by 0 bases and J by 1 base, and 10 bases separated the two germline ends.

The rearrangement joins TRBV11-2 to TRBJ2-3; the D is unclear. Germline CDR1 is SGHAT and CDR2 is FQNNGV. The V and J ends lost 0 bases and 3 bases respectively, with 4 bases between them. CDR3 length equals 13 residues. The CDR3 loop reads CASSLDDTDTQYF. The DNA of the CDR3 is TGTGCCAGCAGCTTAGATGATACAGATACGCAGTATTTT.

A single count supports this clonotype. The V and J genes are TRBV7-9 and TRBJ2-5, with 11 bases matching TRBD1. Germline lookup yields CDR1 SEHNR and CDR2 FQNEAQ (reference sequence). Trimming took 4 bases from V and 5 from J; bases not matched to a gene: 9. The length of the CDR3 is 16 residues. The CDR3 here is CASSSMDRGPSETQYF. The CDR3 DNA sequence: TGTGCCAGCAGCTCAATGGACAGGGGGCCGAGTGAGACCCAGTACTTC.

The rearrangement links TRBV5-4 to TRBJ2-1; 15 nucleotides align to TRBD2. The CDR3 length is 17 residues. The V and J ends lost 3 bases and 7 bases, in that order; junction bases with no gene match: 8. Germline loops: CDR1 SGHNT, CDR2 YYREEE (reference sequence). The CDR3 region is CASSSGLAGGPLNEQFF. The CDR3 DNA reads TGTGCCAGCAGCTCGGGACTAGCGGGGGGCCCACTGAATGAGCAGTTCTTC.

The rearrangement joins TRBV11-2 to TRBJ2-5; 12 bases fit TRBD1. There are 16 residues in the CDR3. Germline values: CDR1 SGHAT, CDR2 FQNNGV. V trimming: 5 bases; J trimming: 5 bases; junction bases outside the gene matches: 9. The CDR3 here is CASSDTGTGGAETQYF. DNA for the CDR3: TGTGCCAGCAGCGATACCGGGACAGGGGGCGCGGAGACCCAGTACTTC.

This chain links TRBV5-4 with TRBJ2-1, with TRBD1 matching over 8 bases. The CDR3 contains 12 residues. CDR1 and CDR2 from the germline V gene are SGHNT and YYREEE (reference sequence). The V and J ends lost 4 bases and 9 bases, in that order; junction bases with no gene match: 3. The CDR3 region is CASSIGQGEQFF. CDR3 bases: TGTGCCAGCAGCATAGGACAGGGTGAGCAGTTCTTC.

This clonotype was counted a single time. CDR3 coding DNA: TGTGCCAGCAGTTTAACTAGCGGGGTTTCGGGCAATGAGCAGTTCTTC. Translation gives CASSLTSGVSGNEQFF. The V call is TRBV27, the J call TRBJ2-1; 10 bases are a match to TRBD2. The CDR3 sequence is 16 residues long. Germline V gives CDR1 MNHEY, CDR2 SMNVEV (reference sequence). With 2 bases clipped from V and 6 bases from J, the junction kept 7 bases outside the gene matches.

The CDR3 reads CASRWRGAEEQYF. The CDR3 nucleotides read TGTGCCAGCCGATGGCGGGGGGCGGAAGAGCAGTACTTC. The chain recombines TRBV19 with TRBJ2-7, with TRBD2 matching over 8 bases. From germline, CDR1 is LNHDA and CDR2 SQIVND (reference sequence). This CDR3 has 13 amino acids. V was pared by 9 bases and J by 7 bases, with 11 bases of the junction left unmatched.

The chain uses TRBV10-3 and TRBJ2-1; a weak D match, TRBD2 (6 bases). Germline-derived CDR1 and CDR2 are ENHRY and SYGVKD. This CDR3 spans 13 amino acids. V lost 3 bases and J 5 bases, leaving 8 bases between the germline ends. The CDR3 reads CAISELANNEQFF. The CDR3 bases are TGTGCCATCAGTGAACTAGCTAACAATGAGCAGTTCTTC.

The chain carries TRBV30 and TRBJ1-5, with D possibly TRBD1 on 5 matching bases. CDR3 length: 14 amino acids. The V gene lost 3 bases and the J gene lost 0 bases, with 9 bases spanning the gap. Germline V CDR1 and CDR2: GTSNPN, SVGIG (reference sequence). CDR3 sequence: CAWSQGISNQPQHF. CDR3 DNA: TGTGCCTGGAGCCAGGGCATTAGCAATCAGCCCCAGCATTTT.

V and J are TRBV7-8 and TRBJ2-1, with TRBD1 as a possible D gene (6 bases). Germline-derived CDR1 and CDR2 are SGHVS and FQNEAQ. Trimming took 2 bases from V and 3 from J, leaving 11 bases between them. CDR3 size: 15 residues. Here the CDR3 reads CASSLNGQSYNEQFF. Written as DNA, the CDR3 is TGTGCCAGCAGCTTAAATGGACAGAGCTACAATGAGCAGTTCTTC.

J is TRBJ1-2 and V is TRBV7-9; D uncertain. Germline V gives CDR1 SEHNR, CDR2 FQNEAQ (reference sequence). The CDR3 contains 13 residues. Deletions cut 4 bases from V and 3 bases from J, with 9 bases between. This CDR3 reads CASSSRADYGYTF. The CDR3 DNA follows: TGTGCCAGCAGCTCAAGGGCGGACTATGGCTACACCTTC.

The chain joins TRBV9 to TRBJ2-1; the D is unclear. Per the germline V gene, CDR1 is SGDLS and CDR2 is YYNGEE. Between the trimmed V and J ends, which lost 0 bases and 2 bases, there was a span of 12 bases. This CDR3 is built from 16 residues. CDR3 in amino acids: CASSVEGDRAYNEQFF. The DNA for the CDR3 is TGTGCCAGCAGCGTAGAGGGCGATCGGGCCTACAATGAGCAGTTCTTC.

This clonotype was seen a handful of times. The chain employs TRBV7-9 and TRBJ2-7, with D tentatively TRBD2 (6 bases). The CDR3 consists of 14 residues. With 5 bases removed from V and 3 bases from J, the gap between germline ends came to 14 bases. The germline CDR1 and CDR2 sequences are SEHNR and FQNEAQ (reference sequence). In nucleotides, the CDR3 is TGTGCCAGCAGCCGGGACTTTACCTACTACGAGCAGTACTTC. Its translation: CASSRDFTYYEQYF.